A selection of T cell receptor beta chains follows, all from one sample in a study of control samples from healthy donors and cancer patients. TCRdb's table, derived via immunoSEQ multiplex PCR, lists solely in-frame clones and lacks some. The sample yields about 58,000 clones, around 87% seen once. The specimen was PBMCs. These receptors were collected from a man in his fifties or sixties with colorectal cancer. Both conserved end residues are part of each CDR3. D genes are given only for firm matches. The size field is filled for only some rows; it gives once, few, many or a size class.

v_gene	abundance	j_gene	d_gene	CDR3aa	CDR3nt
TRBV11-2	-	TRBJ2-7	TRBD1	CASSATGGAYEQYF	TGTGCCAGCAGCGCCACAGGGGGCGCGTACGAGCAGTACTTC
TRBV7-9	-	TRBJ2-2	TRBD2	CASSPTGGLAVITGELFF	TGTGCCAGCAGCCCTACCGGTGGACTAGCGGTGATCACCGGGGAGCTGTTTTTT
TRBV27	-	TRBJ2-4	TRBD1	CASSSLNTGTVAKNIQYF	TGTGCCAGCAGTTCCCTCAATACCGGGACAGTAGCCAAAAACATTCAGTACTTC
TRBV3-1/TRBV3-2	once	TRBJ1-2	-	CASSQVTNYGYTF	TGTGCCAGCAGCCAAGTGACCAACTATGGCTACACCTTC
TRBV7-2	-	TRBJ2-3	TRBD2	CASSSGLAGGGDTQYF	TGTGCCAGCAGCTCGGGACTAGCGGGGGGCGGAGATACGCAGTATTTT
TRBV6-5	few	TRBJ1-3	-	CASKNVGEWNTIYF	TGTGCCAGCAAGAACGTGGGGGAATGGAACACCATATATTTT
TRBV19	-	TRBJ2-2	TRBD1	CASSLRDSNTGELFF	TGTGCCAGTAGCTTAAGGGACAGCAACACCGGGGAGCTGTTTTTT
TRBV13	-	TRBJ1-2	-	CASSRRLANYGYTF	TGTGCCAGCAGCCGCAGGTTAGCTAACTATGGCTACACCTTC
TRBV6-5	-	TRBJ1-3	-	CASSYSGGRSGNTIYF	TGTGCCAGCAGTTACTCGGGGGGCCGCTCTGGAAACACCATATATTTT
TRBV12-3/TRBV12-4	-	TRBJ2-1	TRBD2	CASRSGGRDEQFF	TGTGCCAGCCGCAGCGGGGGGAGGGATGAGCAGTTCTTC
TRBV2	-	TRBJ2-2	-	CASSLQGNTGELFF	TGTGCCAGCTCGCTACAGGGGAACACCGGGGAGCTGTTTTTT
TRBV5-4	-	TRBJ1-3	-	CASSSGGTSSGNTIYF	TGTGCCAGCAGCTCCGGGGGTACTAGCTCTGGAAACACCATATATTTT
TRBV10-1	once	TRBJ2-7	-	CASSESQRRPYEQYF	TGCGCCAGCAGTGAGTCGCAACGGCGGCCCTACGAGCAGTACTTC
TRBV4-3	-	TRBJ1-5	-	CASSQRPHQPQHF	TGCGCCAGCAGCCAACGCCCCCATCAGCCCCAGCATTTT
TRBV20-1	-	TRBJ2-7	TRBD1	CSASSRGPTYEQYF	TGCAGTGCTAGTTCCAGGGGGCCCACCTACGAGCAGTACTTC
TRBV11-2	-	TRBJ2-7	TRBD2	CASTTGLAGFYEQYF	TGTGCCAGCACCACGGGACTAGCGGGCTTCTACGAGCAGTACTTC